This entry lists 25 T cell receptor beta chains sequenced from one sample in a study of T cell repertoires in cytomegalovirus infection. TCRdb reanalysed the reads using MiXCR and keeps one entry per CDR3 protein. The profile shows roughly 230,000 distinct CDR3 sequences, approximately 17% of them singletons. The sequenced sample consisted of CD8+ T cells from PBMCs. The receptor source for this set is a human donor in good health (CMV status not recorded). Some clones in this sample may be carry-over from other donors' samples.

This clonotype was seen at least ten times. The rearrangement joins TRBV7-6 to TRBJ2-4, with D hard to call. Germline V CDR1 and CDR2: SGHVS, FNYEAQ. This CDR3 comprises 18 residues. V was shortened by 4 bases and J by 3 bases, with 22 bases between the two germline ends. The CDR3 sequence: CASSSTADTATDKNIQYF. In nucleotides, the CDR3 is TGTGCCAGCAGCTCTACGGCGGATACAGCTACCGACAAAAACATTCAGTACTTC.

This clonotype was recorded many times. The chain is built from TRBV7-2 and TRBJ1-2, with D unresolved. Between the trimmed V and J ends, which lost 1 base and 3 bases, there was a span of 18 bases. Germline CDR1 is SGHTA and CDR2 is FQGNSA. The CDR3 spans 17 residues. CDR3 bases: TGTGCCAGCAGCTTAGGATTTGGGGAAACCTGGGACTATGGCTACACCTTC. Protein product: CASSLGFGETWDYGYTF.

This sequence joins TRBV27 and TRBJ1-2, with a tentative D call TRBD1 (5 bases). The CDR3 is made up of 14 amino acids. Between the trimmed V and J ends, which lost 6 bases and 5 bases, there was a span of 16 bases. Germline V gives CDR1 MNHEY, CDR2 SMNVEV (reference sequence). The CDR3 loop is CASSRGGGFYGYTF. CDR3 sequence (DNA): TGTGCCAGCAGCCGCGGGGGTGGATTTTATGGCTACACCTTC.

CDR3 protein: CASSLVAGTGANVLTF. In DNA form, the CDR3 reads TGTGCCAGCAGCTTAGTGGCGGGAACTGGGGCCAACGTCCTGACTTTC. The gene calls are TRBV7-9 and TRBJ2-6; a possible D gene is TRBD2 (6 bases). The CDR3 has 16 amino acids. Between the trimmed V and J ends, which lost 1 base and 2 bases, there was a span of 9 bases. Germline CDR1 and CDR2: SEHNR and FQNEAQ (reference sequence). Combining the CDR3 with reference TRBV7-9 and TRBJ2-6 gives the whole variable domain DTGVSQNPRHKITKRGQNVTFRCDPISEHNRLYWYRQTLGQGPEFLTYFQNEAQLEKSRLLSDRFSAERPKGSFSTLEIQRTEQGDSAMYLCASSLVAGTGANVLTFGAGSRLTVL.

The chain employs TRBV9 and TRBJ2-5; 7 bases are a match to TRBD2. Germline CDR1 is SGDLS and CDR2 is YYNGEE. V lost 2 bases to trimming and J lost 5 bases; unmatched junction nucleotides: 6. The CDR3 contains 14 residues. The CDR3 sequence: CASSVGGIEETQYF. CDR3 in DNA: TGTGCCAGCAGCGTCGGGGGGATTGAGGAGACCCAGTACTTC.

The rearrangement joins TRBV2 to TRBJ2-7; D unclear. Trimming pared 6 bases from V and 1 base from J, leaving 7 bases between. Germline CDR1 SNHLY, CDR2 FYNNEI. The CDR3 runs 12 residues. Here the CDR3 reads CASRQLSYEQYF. The DNA of the CDR3 is TGTGCCAGCAGACAGCTTTCCTACGAGCAGTACTTC.

This clonotype has ten or more counts. This chain joins TRBV7-6 and TRBJ1-3; D gene uncertain. This CDR3 comprises 14 residues. The V end was cut by 1 base, the J end by 7 bases, with 11 bases between. Germline V gene data show CDR1 as SGHVS and CDR2 as FNYEAQ. The CDR3 DNA sequence: TGTGCCAGCAGCTTAGATCTGACCTTGAACACCATATATTTT. It translates to CASSLDLTLNTIYF.

This clonotype was seen at least ten times. The chain joins TRBV7-9 to TRBJ2-7; D is perhaps TRBD1 or TRBD2 (5 bases each). This CDR3 is 18 amino acids long. V lost 5 bases and J lost 2, with 25 bases in between. Germline lookup yields CDR1 SEHNR and CDR2 FQNEAQ (reference sequence). The CDR3 here is CASSPRIGDRGEAYEQYF. CDR3 DNA sequence: TGTGCCAGCAGCCCACGTATCGGGGACCGGGGAGAGGCCTACGAGCAGTACTTC.

This chain joins TRBV27 and TRBJ2-2; 7 nucleotides match TRBD1. Germline V gene data show CDR1 as MNHEY and CDR2 as SMNVEV (reference sequence). The CDR3 sequence is 15 residues long. Trimming took 3 bases from V and 7 from J; bases not matched to a gene: 8. The CDR3 nucleotides are TGTGCCAGCAGTTTGGGACAGCCCCGGGGCGGGGAGCTGTTTTTT. Encoded protein: CASSLGQPRGGELFF.

J is TRBJ1-1 and V is TRBV5-1, with 7 bases aligning to TRBD1. V trimming: 4 bases; J trimming: 1 base; junction bases outside the gene matches: 7. This CDR3 is built from 15 residues. The germline V gene has CDR1 SGHRS and CDR2 YFSETQ. The CDR3 loop is CASSLGDRTNTEAFF. Here the CDR3 DNA reads TGCGCCAGCAGCCTGGGGGACAGAACGAACACTGAAGCTTTCTTT.

The chain uses TRBV12-3 or TRBV12-4 and TRBJ1-6, with 8 bases lining up with TRBD1. The length of the CDR3 is 16 residues. Trimming took 5 bases from V and 5 from J; bases not matched to a gene: 8. The CDR3 nucleotides read TGTGCCAGCAGTCTTATATGGACAGGGCATAATTCACCCCTCCACTTT. Translated, it gives CASSLIWTGHNSPLHF.

At least ten counts were recorded for this clonotype. The chain carries TRBV7-2 and TRBJ2-7; D call uncertain. The V end was cut by 5 bases, the J end by 5 bases, with 10 bases between. CDR1 is SGHTA and CDR2 is FQGNSA in the germline V gene. CDR3 length: 12 amino acids. The CDR3 nucleotides read TGTGCCAGCAGCCCCAGAACCCACGAGCAGTACTTC. This codes for CASSPRTHEQYF.

The chain recombines TRBV15 with TRBJ2-3; TRBD1 aligns across 8 bases. V gave up 5 bases and J gave up 2 bases; unmatched junction bases: 6. The CDR3 spans 15 residues. Germline values: CDR1 LNHNV, CDR2 YYDKDF (reference sequence). The CDR3 loop is CATSHDRGDTDTQYF. The CDR3 nucleotides read TGTGCCACCAGCCACGACAGGGGCGACACAGATACGCAGTATTTT.

The chain joins TRBV29-1 to TRBJ2-3; D is uncertain. Trimming stripped 2 bases from V and 8 bases from J, with 14 bases between. Germline CDR1 SQVTM, CDR2 ANQGSEA. This CDR3 spans 13 amino acids. The CDR3 DNA reads TGCAGCGTTGAACGATCCCCAAGTCGTACGCAGTATTTT. Translated: CSVERSPSRTQYF.

Only a few counts were recorded for this clonotype. The chain employs TRBV4-3 and TRBJ2-1; D tentatively reads TRBD1 or TRBD2 (7 bases each). This CDR3 spans 14 amino acids. The ends were cut back, 7 bases at V and 8 bases at J, with 18 bases in the middle. In germline, CDR1 is LGHNA, CDR2 YSLEER. CDR3 coding DNA: TGCGCCAGCACCTCAATTCAGGGGGGGGATGAGCAGTTCTTC. This encodes CASTSIQGGDEQFF.

There are a few counts of this clonotype. The CDR3 here is CASSLALGRGTEAFF. The CDR3, as DNA: TGTGCCAGCAGCTTGGCCCTTGGGAGGGGAACTGAAGCTTTCTTT. The chain joins TRBV5-6 to TRBJ1-1, with a weak D call TRBD1 (5 bases). The V end lost 0 bases, the J end lost 5 bases, and 14 bases lay between the germline ends. The CDR3 spans 15 residues. Germline V gives CDR1 SGHDT, CDR2 YYEEEE.

This clonotype has a count of ten or more. The chain recombines TRBV6-2 or TRBV6-3 with TRBJ1-5; 8 bases agree with TRBD1. The V gene end was trimmed by 5 bases and the J gene end by 3 bases; junction bases not matched to a gene: 9. CDR1 is MNHEY and CDR2 is SVGEGT in the germline V gene. CDR3 length: 16 amino acids. The CDR3 DNA follows: TGTGCCAGCAGTCGACCCGGACAGGGCTTCAATCAGCCCCAGCATTTT. Amino acids: CASSRPGQGFNQPQHF.

Ten or more counts support this clonotype. The rearrangement uses TRBV7-2 and TRBJ2-1, with a possible D match to TRBD1 (5 bases). Germline V lookup: CDR1 SGHTA, CDR2 FQGNSA. Trimming stripped 4 bases from V and 3 bases from J, with 7 bases between. The CDR3 runs to 13 residues. Here the CDR3 DNA reads TGTGCCAGCAGCTCAGGGTACTACAATGAGCAGTTCTTC. Amino acids: CASSSGYYNEQFF.

The sample holds many counts of this clonotype. V and J are TRBV6-5 and TRBJ2-2, with TRBD2 matching over 11 bases. The CDR3 has 17 residues. Trimming at V came to 2 bases and at J to 8 bases, leaving 10 bases not matched to a gene. Germline V gene lookup returns CDR1 MNHEY and CDR2 SVGAGI. CDR3 nucleotides: TGTGCCAGCAGTTACGAGACTAGCGGGATTGGTTCTGGGGAGCTGTTTTTT. Translating gives CASSYETSGIGSGELFF.

This clonotype was recorded at least ten times. The rearrangement uses TRBV28 and TRBJ1-1, with D hard to call. Between the trimmed V and J ends, which lost 4 bases and 1 base, there was a span of 4 bases. CDR3 size: 12 residues. Germline V gene data show CDR1 as MDHEN and CDR2 as SYDVKM. The CDR3 loop is CASSSPNTEAFF. DNA for the CDR3: TGTGCCAGCAGTTCCCCGAACACTGAAGCTTTCTTT.

This clonotype was picked up many times. This chain links TRBV7-2 with TRBJ1-2, with D unresolved. Trimming removed 3 bases from V and 4 bases from J, with 15 bases in between. Per germline, CDR1 SGHTA and CDR2 FQGNSA. The CDR3 consists of 15 residues. CDR3 DNA: TGTGCCAGCAGCTTTGACGGAACCTGGGGCTATGGCTACACCTTC. Protein sequence: CASSFDGTWGYGYTF.

J is TRBJ2-1 and V is TRBV6-5; D uncertain. V gave up 0 bases and J gave up 4 bases, with 4 bases separating them. The length of the CDR3 is 13 residues. Germline lookup yields CDR1 MNHEY and CDR2 SVGAGI. This CDR3 is CASSYSRYNEQFF. The CDR3 nucleotides are TGTGCCAGCAGTTACTCACGGTACAATGAGCAGTTCTTC.

This clonotype came up a few times. This chain joins TRBV20-1 and TRBJ1-2, with D hard to call. In germline, CDR1 is DFQATT, CDR2 SNEGSKA (reference sequence). The CDR3 totals 15 residues. V lost 0 bases to trimming and J lost 0 bases, with 11 bases between them. CDR3 nucleotide sequence: TGCAGTGCTAGAGATACAAAAGGAGCTAACTATGGCTACACCTTC. It is translated as CSARDTKGANYGYTF.

This clonotype was detected many times. The CDR3 DNA is TGTGCCAGCAGTTTCTGGCTAGCGGAGTACAATGAGCAGTTCTTC. It yields the protein CASSFWLAEYNEQFF. The chain links TRBV12-3 or TRBV12-4 to TRBJ2-1, with 7 bases matching TRBD2. The junction had 6 bases not matched to a gene; V was cut back by 3 bases and J by 4 bases. This CDR3 is built from 15 residues.

Many counts were recorded for this clonotype. The chain has TRBV7-8 and TRBJ1-5; tentatively, D is TRBD1 (6 bases). Germline values: CDR1 SGHVS, CDR2 FQNEAQ. The CDR3 totals 17 residues. The V and J ends lost 4 bases and 0 bases respectively, with 16 bases between them. DNA of the CDR3: TGTGCCAGCAGCTCCGCCAGGACAGCATATAGCAATCAGCCCCAGCATTTT. It encodes CASSSARTAYSNQPQHF.